The 5 T cell receptor beta chains below were found in one sample sequenced in a study of Graves' ophthalmopathy and Graves' hyperthyroidism. Amplified TCR beta CDR3 regions were obtained using RNA transcripts as template. HTBI primers primed a first-round RT-PCR, and a second-round multiplex PCR followed. TCRdb reprocessed the multiplex PCR reads with MiXCR, giving one entry per CDR3 protein. The sample has almost 750,000 distinct CDR3 sequences, approximately 40% seen once; the top ten hold 44%. Material for sequencing was peripheral blood. The receptors here all came from an adult man with Graves' ophthalmopathy.

As regards this clonotype: No conserved phenylalanine or tryptophan is present at the end of the CDR3, so a read error is the likely explanation. The V call is TRBV15, the J call TRBJ1-2, with unresolved D. The CDR3 length is 18 residues. From germline, CDR1 is LNHNV and CDR2 YYDKDF (reference sequence). Here the CDR3 DNA reads TGCGCCACCAGCAGTCTTCCTCTAGTAGAACCGAGCGGCTATGGCTACACCCTC. Encoded protein: CATSSLPLVEPSGYGYTL.

This clonotype was observed once. The junction does not match germline at one end; this may be a read error. V and J are TRBV5-1 and TRBJ1-4; no definite D call. Germline loops: CDR1 SGHRS, CDR2 YFSETQ. The CDR3 extends over 13 amino acids. Written as DNA, the CDR3 is TGTGCCAGCAGCTCGGGAAAGTACGAAAAACTGTTTTTT. As protein: CASSSGKYEKLFF.

V is TRBV4-3 and J is TRBJ1-3; D is possibly TRBD1 (5 bases). The CDR3 runs 15 residues. Germline loops: CDR1 LGHNA, CDR2 YSLEER. With 0 bases removed from V and 0 bases from J, the gap between germline ends came to 6 bases. The CDR3 coding sequence is TGCGCCAGCAGCCAAGACAGGGACTCTGGAAACACCATATATTTT. Its translation: CASSQDRDSGNTIYF.

This clonotype has just a few counts. This sequence joins TRBV15 and TRBJ2-5; 8 bases fit TRBD1. Germline CDR1 is LNHNV and CDR2 is YYDKDF (reference sequence). CDR3 length: 16 amino acids. V lost 5 bases, J lost 4 bases, and 12 bases stayed unmatched. The DNA of the CDR3 is TGTGCCACCAGCCCGGGCCAGCAGGGGGCTAGAGAGACCCAGTACTTC. It codes for CATSPGQQGARETQYF.

This clonotype was counted at least ten times. The chain employs TRBV15 and TRBJ2-5; D unresolved. The CDR3 runs to 15 residues. Germline V gives CDR1 LNHNV, CDR2 YYDKDF (reference sequence). V was pared by 0 bases and J by 4 bases, with 12 bases between. As DNA, the CDR3 is TGTGCCACCAGCAGAGAACTGGACCCTGCAGAGACCCAGTACTTC. Protein product: CATSRELDPAETQYF. Variable domain in full (rest from reference TRBV15 and TRBJ2-5): DAMVIQNPRYQVTQFGKPVTLSCSQTLNHNVMYWYQQKSSQAPKLLFHYYDKDFNNEADTPDNFQSRRPNTSFCFLDIRSPGLGDTAMYLCATSRELDPAETQYFGPGTRLLVL.